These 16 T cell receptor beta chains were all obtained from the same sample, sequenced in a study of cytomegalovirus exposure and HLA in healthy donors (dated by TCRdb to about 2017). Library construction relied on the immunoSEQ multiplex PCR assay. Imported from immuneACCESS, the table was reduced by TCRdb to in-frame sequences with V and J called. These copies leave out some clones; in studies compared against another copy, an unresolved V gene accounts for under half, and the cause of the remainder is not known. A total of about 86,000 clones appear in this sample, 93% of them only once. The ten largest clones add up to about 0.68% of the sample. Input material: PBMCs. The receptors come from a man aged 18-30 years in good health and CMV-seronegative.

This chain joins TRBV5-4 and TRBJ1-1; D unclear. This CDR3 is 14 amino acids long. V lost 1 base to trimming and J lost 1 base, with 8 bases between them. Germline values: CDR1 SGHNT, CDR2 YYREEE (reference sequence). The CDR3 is CASSLRHENTEAFF. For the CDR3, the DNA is TGTGCCAGCAGCTTGAGACATGAGAACACTGAAGCTTTCTTT.

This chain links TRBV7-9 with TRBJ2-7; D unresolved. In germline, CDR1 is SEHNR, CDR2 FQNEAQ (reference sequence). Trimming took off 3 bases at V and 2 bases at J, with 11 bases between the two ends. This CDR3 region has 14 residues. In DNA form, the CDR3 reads TGTGCCAGCAGCTTCACCCCACAGACCTACGAGCAGTACTTC. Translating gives CASSFTPQTYEQYF.

For the CDR3, the DNA is TGCGCCAGCAGCCAAGCGACAGGGGGTATCCGGGAGCTGTTTTTT. This gives the protein CASSQATGGIRELFF. The rearrangement joins TRBV4-1 to TRBJ2-2, with 9 bases matching TRBD1. The CDR3 loop spans 15 amino acids. Germline CDR1 is MGHRA and CDR2 is YSYEKL. With V trimmed by 1 base and J by 9 bases, 6 bases remained unmatched.

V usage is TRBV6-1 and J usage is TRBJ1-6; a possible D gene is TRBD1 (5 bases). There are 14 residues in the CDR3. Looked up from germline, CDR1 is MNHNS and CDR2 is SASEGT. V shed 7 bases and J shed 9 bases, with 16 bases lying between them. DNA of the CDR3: TGTGCCAGCAATAGACCGGGACTAACTTCACCCCTCCACTTT. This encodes CASNRPGLTSPLHF.

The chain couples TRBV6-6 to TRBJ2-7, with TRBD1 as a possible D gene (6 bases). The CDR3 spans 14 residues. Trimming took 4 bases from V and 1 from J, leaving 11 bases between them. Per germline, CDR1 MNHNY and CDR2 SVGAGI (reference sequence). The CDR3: CASSSPGASYEQYF. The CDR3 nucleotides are TGTGCCAGCAGTTCCCCAGGGGCGTCCTACGAGCAGTACTTC.

The CDR3 DNA reads TGTGTTGCGGGGTTTGCTTTCTTT. Its translation is CVAGFAFF. This rearrangement joins TRBV6-1 to TRBJ1-1, with D uncertain. CDR3 length equals 8 residues. Germline CDR1 reads MNHNS; CDR2 reads SASEGT.

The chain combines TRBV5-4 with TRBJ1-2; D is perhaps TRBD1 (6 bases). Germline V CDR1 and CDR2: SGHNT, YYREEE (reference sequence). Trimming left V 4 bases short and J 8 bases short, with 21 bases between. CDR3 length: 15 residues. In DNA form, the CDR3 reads TGTGCCAGCAGCAGCGGGGGAGCACAGGGAACGGGCTACACCTTC. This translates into CASSSGGAQGTGYTF.

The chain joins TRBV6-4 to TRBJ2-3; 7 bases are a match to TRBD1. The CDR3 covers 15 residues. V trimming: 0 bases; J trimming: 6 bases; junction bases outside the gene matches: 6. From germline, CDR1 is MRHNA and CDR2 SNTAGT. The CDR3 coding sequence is TGTGCCAGCAGTGACTCGAGTCAGGGGGTTGATACGCAGTATTTT. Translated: CASSDSSQGVDTQYF.

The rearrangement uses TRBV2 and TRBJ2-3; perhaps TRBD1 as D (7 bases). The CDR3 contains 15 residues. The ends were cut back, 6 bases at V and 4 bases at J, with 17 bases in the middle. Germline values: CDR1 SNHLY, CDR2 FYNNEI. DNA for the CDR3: TGTGCCAGCAGCAGGGGGAGGAGGGGTGCAGATACGCAGTATTTT. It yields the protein CASSRGRRGADTQYF.

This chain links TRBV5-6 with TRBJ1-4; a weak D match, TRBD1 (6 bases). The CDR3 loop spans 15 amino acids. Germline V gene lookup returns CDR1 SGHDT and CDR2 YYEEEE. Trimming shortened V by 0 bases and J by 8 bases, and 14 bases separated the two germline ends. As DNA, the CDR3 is TGTGCCAGCAGCTTGGTTGGGGCAGGGGTCGAAAAACTGTTTTTT. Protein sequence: CASSLVGAGVEKLFF.

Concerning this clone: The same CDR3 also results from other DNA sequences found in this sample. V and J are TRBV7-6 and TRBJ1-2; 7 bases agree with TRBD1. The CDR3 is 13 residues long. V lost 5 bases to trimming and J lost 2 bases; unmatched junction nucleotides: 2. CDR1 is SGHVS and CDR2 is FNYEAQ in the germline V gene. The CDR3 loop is CASSPGQNYGYTF. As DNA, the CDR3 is TGTGCCAGCAGCCCGGGACAGAACTATGGCTACACCTTC.

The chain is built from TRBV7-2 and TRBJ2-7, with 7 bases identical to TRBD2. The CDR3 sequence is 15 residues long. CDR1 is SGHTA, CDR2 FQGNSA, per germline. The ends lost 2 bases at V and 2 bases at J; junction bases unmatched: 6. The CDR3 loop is CASSLSVAGAYEQYF. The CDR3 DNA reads TGTGCCAGCAGCTTAAGCGTGGCGGGAGCCTACGAGCAGTACTTC.

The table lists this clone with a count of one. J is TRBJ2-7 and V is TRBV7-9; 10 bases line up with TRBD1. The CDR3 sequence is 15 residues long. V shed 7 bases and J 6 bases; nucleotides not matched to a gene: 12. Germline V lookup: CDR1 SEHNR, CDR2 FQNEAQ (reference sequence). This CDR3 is CASKMTGGEVGEQYF. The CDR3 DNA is TGTGCCAGCAAGATGACAGGGGGCGAAGTAGGCGAGCAGTACTTC. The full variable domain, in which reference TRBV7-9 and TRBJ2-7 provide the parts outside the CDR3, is DTGVSQNPRHKITKRGQNVTFRCDPISEHNRLYWYRQTLGQGPEFLTYFQNEAQLEKSRLLSDRFSAERPKGSFSTLEIQRTEQGDSAMYLCASKMTGGEVGEQYFGPGTRLTVT.

CDR3 residues: CASSLGTAGGGQPQHF. The CDR3 DNA is TGTGCCAGCAGCTTAGGTACCGCGGGAGGGGGTCAGCCCCAGCATTTT. The rearrangement uses TRBV7-9 and TRBJ1-5; tentatively, D is TRBD1 (6 bases). Germline CDR1 reads SEHNR; CDR2 reads FQNEAQ (reference sequence). The V gene lost 1 base and the J gene lost 6 bases, with 16 bases spanning the gap. The CDR3 covers 16 residues.

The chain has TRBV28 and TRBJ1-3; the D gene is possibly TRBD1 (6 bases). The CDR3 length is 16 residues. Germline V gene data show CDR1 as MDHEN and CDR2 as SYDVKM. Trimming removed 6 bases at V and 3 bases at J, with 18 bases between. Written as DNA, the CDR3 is TGTGCCAGCAGCCCCCCCGGCTACAGGGATGGAAACACCATATATTTT. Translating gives CASSPPGYRDGNTIYF.

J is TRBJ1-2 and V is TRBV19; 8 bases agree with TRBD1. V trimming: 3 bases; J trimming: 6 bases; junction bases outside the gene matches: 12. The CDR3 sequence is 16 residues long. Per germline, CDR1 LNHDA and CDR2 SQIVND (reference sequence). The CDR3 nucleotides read TGTGCCAGTAGTATGAGTGACGTGACAGGGGCGAATGGCTACACCTTC. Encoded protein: CASSMSDVTGANGYTF.